Each of the 19 T cell receptor beta chains below was sequenced from the same sample in a study of cytomegalovirus exposure and HLA in healthy donors. PCR amplification relied on 60 Vbeta primers (plus 13 Jbeta primers). The data were produced by immunoSEQ multiplex PCR, yet TCRdb's version contains in-frame clones alone and is incomplete. The sample lists around 100,000 clones, 74% seen once, with approximately 2.5% in the top ten. Sample: PBMCs. The receptors stem from a man in his forties or fifties in good health and CMV-seropositive.

The chain has TRBV7-3 and TRBJ1-1; 7 positions match TRBD1. The trim removed 5 bases at V and 3 bases at J, leaving 9 bases unmatched. Germline assignment: CDR1 SGHTA and CDR2 FQGTGA. The CDR3 is 15 residues long. The CDR3 nucleotides are TGTGCCAGCAGCCCCCTAGGGGGCGGGGACACTGAAGCTTTCTTT. Its translation is CASSPLGGGDTEAFF.

Comments on this clone: An end of the junction does not agree with germline; a read error may underlie this. V and J are TRBV6-1 and TRBJ1-2; TRBD1 matches 10 bases. Germline V gene data show CDR1 as MNHNS and CDR2 as SASEGT. This CDR3 contains 17 residues. CDR3 DNA sequence: TGTGCCAGCAGCGAAGTGGGCCGGGACAGGGGCTTGAGTGGCTACACCTTC. The encoded protein is CASSEVGRDRGLSGYTF.

The V call is TRBV7-7, the J call TRBJ2-1; TRBD2 matches at 8 bases. The CDR3 is made up of 17 amino acids. The V gene end was trimmed by 5 bases and the J gene end by 0 bases; junction bases not matched to a gene: 9. CDR1 and CDR2 from the germline V gene are SSHAT and FNYEAQ (reference sequence). The CDR3 loop is CASSPSISGISYNEQFF. CDR3 coding DNA: TGTGCCAGCAGCCCGAGTATTAGCGGGATCTCCTACAATGAGCAGTTCTTC.

The chain uses TRBV7-8 and TRBJ2-6; D may be TRBD2 (6 bases). Germline CDR1 is SGHVS and CDR2 is FQNEAQ. The CDR3 is made up of 17 amino acids. V dropped 1 base and J dropped 4 bases, with 14 bases sitting between them. CDR3 sequence (DNA): TGTGCCAGCAGCTTAGGGGGCGGGGTATACGGGGCCAACGTCCTGACTTTC. Translation: CASSLGGGVYGANVLTF.

The chain joins TRBV15 to TRBJ1-5; 9 nucleotides line up with TRBD1. Germline CDR1 and CDR2: LNHNV and YYDKDF (reference sequence). This CDR3 has 16 amino acids. V lost 5 bases to trimming and J lost 6 bases; unmatched junction nucleotides: 11. CDR3 sequence reads: CATSSDYTGGGQPQHF. CDR3 in DNA: TGTGCCACCAGCTCCGACTATACAGGGGGCGGTCAGCCCCAGCATTTT.

This rearrangement joins TRBV27 to TRBJ2-6; 8 bases fit TRBD1. There are 16 residues in the CDR3. Germline V gives CDR1 MNHEY, CDR2 SMNVEV (reference sequence). Unmatched junction bases numbered 5, after V lost 5 bases and J lost 2 bases. This CDR3 is CASSTRTGTGANVLTF. Here the CDR3 DNA reads TGTGCCAGCAGTACACGGACAGGGACTGGGGCCAACGTCCTGACTTTC.

The V and J genes are TRBV5-5 and TRBJ2-5; 8 positions match TRBD2. Germline lookup yields CDR1 SGHKS and CDR2 YYEKEE (reference sequence). This CDR3 contains 14 residues. Unmatched junction bases numbered 5, after V lost 2 bases and J lost 5 bases. CDR3: CASSFMAGGETQYF. The CDR3 bases are TGTGCCAGCAGCTTCATGGCGGGGGGCGAGACCCAGTACTTC.

On this clone itself: The same CDR3 can be traced to other DNA sequences in this sample. This chain joins TRBV5-1 and TRBJ2-3, with 11 nucleotides matching TRBD2. Losses at the gene ends were 4 bases for V and 0 bases for J; bases not matched to a gene: 4. The CDR3 is made up of 16 amino acids. Germline-derived CDR1 and CDR2 are SGHRS and YFSETQ. Here the CDR3 DNA reads TGCGCCAGCAGCCTCGGGACTAGCGGAAGCACAGATACGCAGTATTTT. The encoded protein is CASSLGTSGSTDTQYF.

A single count supports this clone. The V call is TRBV4-2, the J call TRBJ1-3; D is perhaps TRBD1 (5 bases). The CDR3 length is 13 residues. The germline V gene has CDR1 LGHNA and CDR2 YNFKEQ. V shed 1 base and J shed 10 bases, with 11 bases lying between them. The chain's CDR3 is CASSQVSQGTIYF. The CDR3 DNA follows: TGTGCCAGCAGCCAAGTTTCCCAGGGAACCATATATTTT.

The chain recombines TRBV5-1 with TRBJ1-1; tentatively, D is TRBD1 (5 bases). Trimming took 4 bases from V and 5 from J, leaving 12 bases between them. From germline, CDR1 is SGHRS and CDR2 YFSETQ. CDR3 length: 13 residues. CDR3 in DNA: TGCGCCAGCAGCCCGAACTCAGGGACTGAAGCTTTCTTT. Translation gives CASSPNSGTEAFF.

This clone was observed once. The rearrangement uses TRBV5-1 and TRBJ2-4; 8 positions agree with TRBD2. Germline V gives CDR1 SGHRS, CDR2 YFSETQ. The junction had 8 bases not matched to a gene; V was cut back by 4 bases and J by 5 bases. The length of the CDR3 is 15 residues. CDR3 sequence (DNA): TGCGCCAGCAGCCCTCAAGCGGGAGAGGAAAACATTCAGTACTTC. This translates into CASSPQAGEENIQYF.

The rearrangement uses TRBV29-1 and TRBJ1-2; possible D gene TRBD1, 6 bases. The germline V and J ends were trimmed by 3 bases and 0 bases, with 11 bases remaining between them. The germline V gene has CDR1 SQVTM and CDR2 ANQGSEA. CDR3 length: 14 residues. CDR3 DNA: TGCAGCGTTGAGGACAGTCGAACTAACTATGGCTACACCTTC. It codes for CSVEDSRTNYGYTF.

This chain links TRBV4-2 with TRBJ1-4; TRBD1 is a possible D gene (6 bases). The germline V and J ends were trimmed by 2 bases and 6 bases, with 13 bases remaining between them. Per the germline V gene, CDR1 is LGHNA and CDR2 is YNFKEQ. CDR3 size: 15 residues. Here the CDR3 reads CASSQLKGGDEKLFF. CDR3 DNA sequence: TGTGCCAGCAGCCAATTGAAGGGGGGGGATGAAAAACTGTTTTTT.

The chain combines TRBV18 with TRBJ1-5; no definite D call. The CDR3 is made up of 13 amino acids. V was clipped by 5 bases and J by 2 bases, with 7 bases between them. Germline CDR1 reads KGHSH; CDR2 reads LQKENI. CDR3 region: CASSVSGNQPQHF. CDR3 in DNA: TGTGCCAGCTCAGTAAGCGGCAATCAGCCCCAGCATTTT.

The chain is built from TRBV4-1 and TRBJ1-1; TRBD1 aligns across 8 bases. The CDR3 spans 16 residues. The V gene's germline CDR1 is MGHRA and CDR2 YSYEKL. The V segment lost 0 bases and the J segment 3 bases; nucleotides outside the gene matches: 6. This CDR3 reads CASSQDPGGGHTEAFF. For the CDR3, the DNA is TGCGCCAGCAGCCAAGATCCAGGGGGCGGTCACACTGAAGCTTTCTTT.

The chain is built from TRBV9 and TRBJ2-2; 11 nucleotides agree with TRBD2. Unmatched junction bases numbered 12, after V lost 0 bases and J lost 5 bases. Germline V gene lookup returns CDR1 SGDLS and CDR2 YYNGEE. The CDR3 spans 19 residues. As DNA, the CDR3 is TGTGCCAGCAGCGTAGCGGGTAGCGGGGGGGGAGTTGGAACCGGGGAGCTGTTTTTT. Amino acids: CASSVAGSGGGVGTGELFF.

The chain has TRBV29-1 and TRBJ1-1, with D unresolved. V lost 7 bases, J lost 4 bases, and 16 bases lay in between. The CDR3 extends over 13 amino acids. Germline V gene sequence: CDR1 SQVTM, CDR2 ANQGSEA. CDR3 bases: TGCAGCGCCCCCGCCCTCGGGTCCACTGAAGCTTTCTTT. Translated, it gives CSAPALGSTEAFF.

The V gene is TRBV5-6, the J gene TRBJ2-7; TRBD2 matches at 10 bases. Germline V gene data show CDR1 as SGHDT and CDR2 as YYEEEE. V was pared by 3 bases and J by 3 bases, with 6 bases of the junction left unmatched. This CDR3 contains 15 residues. The CDR3 bases are TGTGCCAGCAGCTGGTGGACTAGCGGTGACTACGAGCAGTACTTC. Amino acid sequence: CASSWWTSGDYEQYF. The whole variable domain, remainder taken from reference TRBV5-6 and TRBJ2-7, is DAGVTQSPTHLIKTRGQQVTLRCSPKSGHDTVSWYQQALGQGPQFIFQYYEEEERQRGNFPDRFSGHQFPNYSSELNVNALLLGDSALYLCASSWWTSGDYEQYFGPGTRLTVT.

The CDR3 loop is CASSRDRGFSPLHF. The CDR3 region has the DNA TGTGCCAGCAGCCGGGACAGGGGATTCTCTCCCCTCCACTTT. This chain connects TRBV6-6 to TRBJ1-6; 10 positions match TRBD1. The V and J ends lost 6 bases and 13 bases, in that order; junction bases with no gene match: 9. CDR1 is MNHNY, CDR2 SVGAGI, per germline (reference sequence). This CDR3 is built from 14 residues.